This T cell receptor (beta chain) came from a study of shared clonotypes between healthy human individuals. This clone was seen once. TCRdb's table, derived via immunoSEQ multiplex PCR, lists solely in-frame clones and lacks some. The data hold hundreds of thousands of clones, with about three quarters observed a single time. Looked up from germline, CDR1 is SGHRS and CDR2 is YFSETQ. The CDR3 contains 12 residues. The V end was cut by 4 bases, the J end by 10 bases, with 14 bases between. The sample consisted of memory CD4+ T cells sorted from blood. Specified subset: CD45RA-negative fraction. This receptor was obtained from a woman in her twenties or thirties in good health. The chain uses TRBV5-1 and TRBJ1-2; D is possibly TRBD1 (5 bases). The DNA of the CDR3 is TGCGCCAGCAGCCTCGAGAGACAGATCTACACCTTC. Translating it yields CASSLERQIYTF.